Sequencing of this TCR beta chain was carried out in a study of regulatory T cells in long-lasting Graves disease (dated by TCRdb to the early 2020s). Background for the entire study: Persistent Graves' disease was defined as antithyroid drug treatment for over 5 years with persistently positive TSH receptor autoantibodies. This study used TCR sequencing and RNA sequencing of peripheral blood to compare persistent Graves' disease patients against newly diagnosed Graves' disease patients. In the clinical cohort, patients with persistent Graves' disease had used antithyroid drugs for an average of around 9.3 years. The study was registered as a clinical trial and conducted in China. A total of roughly 35 samples were covered by TCR sequencing, comprising some 13 persistent and approximately 20 newly diagnosed Graves' disease patients. The paper's findings and limits, for the study overall: More public clonotypes were shared among persistent patients (under 3,000) than among newly diagnosed patients (966). Peripheral blood alone was examined, since thyroid tissue, which constituted the primary lesion, could not be accessed. TRBV28, TRBJ1-2 and TRBJ2-5 were preferentially used in persistent disease, while TRBV20-1 and TRBJ2-1 were favored in newly diagnosed disease. Persistent Graves' disease patients showed lower TCR Shannon entropy and fewer highly expanded clones than newly diagnosed patients, suggesting clonal expansion. Sequencing and analysis were restricted to the TCR beta chain. As a limitation, the authors acknowledged that the small sample size may reduce accuracy.

At the junction V is shortened by 5 bases and J by 3 bases, with 13 bases in between. The CDR1 and CDR2 encoded by the germline V gene are SGHVS and FQNEAQ. The CDR3 runs 14 residues from the cysteine to the phenylalanine. Of all the DNA, just the CDR3 is kept, 42 bases in frame from base 1. Library prep was done by multiplex PCR. Sequencing used an Illumina HiSeq 4000. To build TCR beta libraries, CDR3 regions were amplified by Arm-PCR using iRepertoire HTBI primers. PCR products were gel purified before sequencing. The authors' analysis ran thus. Across samples, 60 to 75 TRBV and 14 TRBJ segments were identified and used for gene usage analysis of CDR3 amino acid clonotypes. COPE and FqMerger were used to merge the filtered high-quality paired reads into contigs. BLAST was used to align contigs to the IMGT TRBV, TRBD and TRBJ reference genes, and CDR3 was defined following IMGT. Any clonotype with a frequency above 0.1% was classified as a highly expanded clone. Shannon entropy was used to measure repertoire diversity, and the Gini coefficient was used to measure V-J evenness. A clonotype found in more than one individual was treated as public. Using fastp trimming at Q25 and MiXCR clonotype assembly, TCRdb reanalyzed the public sequencing data and kept in-frame beta chains. Each record represents a unique CDR3 protein, reported with the most common genes and DNA among its rows. These V and J calls originate from TCRdb's pipeline instead of the authors' own analysis. The sample table records almost 350,000 distinct CDR3 sequences; 15% to 20% of these occur just once. The ten largest account for 29% of the sample.

Explained via the paper, the time point label denotes: persistent/refractory GD, antithyroid drugs over 5 years with positive TRAb. For both TCR sequencing and RNA sequencing, RNA was extracted from PBMCs using TRIzol. Graves' disease was diagnosed according to American Thyroid Association guidelines. Patients were recruited from an endocrinology department in Xi'an, China. From each patient, about 8.9 milliliters of peripheral blood was collected into an EDTA anticoagulant tube. Ficoll Paque Plus density gradient separation was used to isolate PBMCs, and no further T cell sorting was done. An Agilent 2100 Bioanalyzer and agarose gel were used to assess RNA quality, and a NanoDrop 2000 was used to measure RNA concentration. As for this clonotype: Its antigen target is currently unknown. The input lacks base qualities; no much larger clone sits a single base away.

This TCR derives from a female donor with Graves disease. The sequences come from peripheral blood mononuclear cells (PBMCs), collected when the disease was refractory, from a patient treated with antithyroid drugs. The chain was built from TRBV7-8 and TRBJ1-2; 5 matching bases give a weak D call of TRBD1. The DNA is TGTGCCAGCAGCCCCCTGACAGATCACTATGGCTACACCTTC. Its coded protein is CASSPLTDHYGYTF.